The rows below give T cell receptor beta chains drawn from one sample of a study of siplizumab effects on memory and regulatory T cells. Repertoires were generated with immunoSEQ multiplex PCR, while TCRdb's copy carries only in-frame clones and drops some. The sample includes some 110,000 clones, roughly 91% of them seen just once. The material sequenced was CD4+ T cells sorted from blood. The receptors derive from a human donor in good health. CDR3s leave out the opening cysteine and the closing phenylalanine or tryptophan. Fields, in order: V gene, J gene, CDR3 protein.

>TRBV2|TRBJ1-1
ASIRWFTDTEAF
>TRBV5-4|TRBJ2-7
ASSLDWVDEQY
>TRBV2|TRBJ2-1
ASRAGLSYNEQF
>TRBV4-1|TRBJ2-1
ASSRFTGERSYNEQF
>TRBV6-1|TRBJ2-1
ASLQGYEQF
>TRBV7-8|TRBJ2-7
ASSHQGLAGYEQY
>TRBV5-5|TRBJ1-4
ASSYQGGEKLF
>TRBV29-1|TRBJ1-1
SVDLNGMNTEAF
>TRBV2|TRBJ1-1
ASRVHDTEAF
>TRBV6-6|TRBJ2-7
ASSQDAGAYEQY
>TRBV6-8|TRBJ1-2
ASNFRDRHLGYT
>TRBV11-3|TRBJ2-3
ASSGDAAGVGTDTQY
>TRBV5-1|TRBJ2-1
ASSWDRIRF
>TRBV9|TRBJ1-2
ASSDRDRGPANYGYT
>TRBV5-1|TRBJ2-7
ASSLGGYRVEQY
>TRBV5-1|TRBJ2-1
ASSLELADNEQF
>TRBV10-2|TRBJ2-7
ATNGLGSYEQY
>TRBV4-1|TRBJ2-2
ASSQGRARAVTGELF
>TRBV18|TRBJ1-1
ASSPRPEGAF
>TRBV7-9|TRBJ1-2
ASSLQGDYGYT
>TRBV11-3|TRBJ1-1
ASSLGTAAEAF
>TRBV18|TRBJ1-2
ASSPERQNYGYT
>TRBV6-1|TRBJ2-2
ASKILTGELF
>TRBV7-6|TRBJ1-1
ASSQGQNTEAF
>TRBV7-9|TRBJ1-2
ASSTIRSGTEYGYT
>TRBV7-8|TRBJ2-7
ASSLVLRRENEQY
>TRBV19|TRBJ2-3
ASSMRGGSTDTQY
>TRBV19|TRBJ2-2
ASRPLTGQGFSGELF
>TRBV11-1|TRBJ2-5
ASSNYQETQY
>TRBV11-2|TRBJ2-3
ASRRGAYTQY
>TRBV6-5|TRBJ2-7
ASSSISGSKYEQY
>TRBV19|TRBJ1-5
ASSIEGDRGNQPQH
>TRBV19|TRBJ2-7
ASRRTGAKDYEQY
>TRBV6-4|TRBJ2-7
ASSHGTVPLREQY
>TRBV7-2|TRBJ2-7
ASSSTPQFSYEQY
>TRBV15|TRBJ2-7
ATSRDPKGGSEQY
>TRBV7-9|TRBJ2-1
ASSLLAWASYNEQF
>TRBV5-6|TRBJ1-1
ASSFQGGTEAF
>TRBV5-5|TRBJ2-1
ASRLAGGYNEQF
>TRBV7-9|TRBJ2-1
ASSLVLAGGYLGEQF
>TRBV5-1|TRBJ1-3
ASSPFFTAAGNTIY
>TRBV27|TRBJ2-2
ASSSRYTGELF
>TRBV9|TRBJ2-3
ASSVAGGPVDTQY
>TRBV9|TRBJ1-6
ASSVGGNSPLH
>TRBV10-3|TRBJ2-1
AIKLGTSGSYNEQF
>TRBV11-2|TRBJ2-3
ASSLTDTQY
>TRBV4-1|TRBJ1-4
ASSHQPGGEKLF
>TRBV7-3|TRBJ2-1
ASSSSSEQF
>TRBV5-1|TRBJ2-1
ASSTTGGFGEARNEQF
>TRBV30|TRBJ2-4
AWSVTQRGVRY
>TRBV5-1|TRBJ1-1
ASSLGLEEQAF
>TRBV5-4|TRBJ2-5
ASSVGSGTQETQY
>TRBV6-5|TRBJ2-7
ATASSGTYEQY
>TRBV5-1|TRBJ1-1
ASSQVQGFPEAF
>TRBV28|TRBJ2-5
ASSLTGAETQY
>TRBV7-9|TRBJ2-1
ASSVGTANNEQF
>TRBV4-1|TRBJ2-5
ASSKPGLAAQETQY
>TRBV10-1|TRBJ2-5
ASSESPGGKETQY
>TRBV29-1|TRBJ1-2
SVEGNRGYGYT
>TRBV10-2|TRBJ2-5
ASSASQETQY